The rows below give T cell receptor beta chains drawn from one sample of a study of shared clonotypes between healthy human individuals. The assay was immunoSEQ multiplex PCR, and TCRdb's table has in-frame clones only and misses some. The sample lists about 680,000 clones; 55% to 85% were seen once. The sequencing input was memory CD4+ T cells sorted from blood. These receptors were collected from a woman younger than 45 in good health. Each CDR3 is given with its conserved first and last residue. Fields, in order: V gene, J gene, CDR3 length, clone size, CDR3 protein. Expanded clones get a size class; other rows say once, few or many, or leave the size out.

TRBV11-2	TRBJ2-7	16	few	CASRSIRQREVDEQYF
TRBV19	TRBJ2-7	15	.	CASKLEGTGSYEQYF
TRBV28	TRBJ2-5	23	.	CASSLTLRQEKDSLRGGEETQYF
TRBV19	TRBJ2-1	14	.	CASNPGDRHHEQFF
TRBV4-1	TRBJ2-7	15	.	CASSQGLAASYEQYF
TRBV14	TRBJ2-1	16	.	CASSPRRGSSYNEQFF
TRBV7-2	TRBJ1-2	15	.	CASSPLAGTNYGYTF
TRBV19	TRBJ1-2	14	few	CASTPGTVNYGYTF
TRBV19	TRBJ2-7	13	.	CASSSSGSIVQYF
TRBV27	TRBJ2-7	14	.	CASGRAGSSYEQYF
TRBV7-2	TRBJ2-1	16	many	CASSWAGTSGTDEQFF
TRBV15	TRBJ1-1	15	.	CATSRGGSAGTEAFF
TRBV10-3	TRBJ2-6	17	.	CAISESTGHSGANVLTF
TRBV5-4	TRBJ1-6	17	.	CASSQVMNRGLSSPLHF
TRBV27	TRBJ2-1	16	.	CASRGIAGGRGGEQFF
TRBV19	TRBJ1-5	13	.	CASSATEDQPQHF
TRBV27	TRBJ2-6	17	.	CASRGVDRISGANVLTF
TRBV7-2	TRBJ2-1	16	.	CASSLGALVSYNEQFF
TRBV19	TRBJ1-1	14	.	CASSVGRVNTEAFF
TRBV5-1	TRBJ1-1	14	.	CASSRQGRETEAFF
TRBV28	TRBJ2-7	16	.	CASSAHRTSGSYEQYF
TRBV28	TRBJ1-1	18	once	CASRLSGPPDHANTEAFF
TRBV11-2	TRBJ1-1	15	.	CASSLGQGINPEAFF
TRBV19	TRBJ2-5	17	.	CASTPKAASGSVETQYF
TRBV5-1	TRBJ1-4	15	.	CASSVNIGGQEKLFF
TRBV4-2	TRBJ1-4	17	few	CASSQVAGRSTNEKLFF
TRBV19	TRBJ2-2	15	.	CASSWSSGHTGELFF
TRBV28	TRBJ2-2	16	.	CASTLGGRGGAGELFF
TRBV7-7	TRBJ2-5	15	few	CASSLGREVQETQYF
TRBV5-1	TRBJ2-2	14	.	CASSLGSGPGELFF
TRBV5-4	TRBJ1-1	17	.	CASSFPGQGVTNTEAFF
TRBV7-2	TRBJ2-7	13	.	CASKAGGPYEQYF
TRBV29-1	TRBJ1-1	14	.	CSVDSGHLNTEAFF